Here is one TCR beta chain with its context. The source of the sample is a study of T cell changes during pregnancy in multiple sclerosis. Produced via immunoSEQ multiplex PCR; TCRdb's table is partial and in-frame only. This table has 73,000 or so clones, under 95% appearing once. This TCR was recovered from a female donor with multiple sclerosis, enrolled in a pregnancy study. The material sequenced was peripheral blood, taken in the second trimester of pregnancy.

The CDR3 region has the DNA TGTGCCAGCAGCGAATCGACAGGGGGCGCGGAGACCCAGTACTTC. Amino acid sequence: CASSESTGGAETQYF. V gene TRBV14 combines with J gene TRBJ2-5; 10 nucleotides agree with TRBD1. This CDR3 spans 15 amino acids. Germline CDR1 reads SGHDN; CDR2 reads FVKESK. The V and J ends lost 5 bases and 5 bases, in that order; junction bases with no gene match: 8.